This T cell receptor (beta chain) was captured by sequencing in a study of CD8+ T cells in alopecia areata (dated by TCRdb to 2016 to 2018). As for the study more broadly: Skin from C3H/HeJ donors with spontaneous alopecia (about 6-12 months old) was grafted onto female C3H/HeJ recipients aged 7-10 weeks. Amplification of TCRbeta CDR3 regions was done by immunoSEQ multiplex PCR using 35 Vbeta forward primers and 13 Jbeta reverse primers. On the human side, TCRbeta sequencing was run on scalp tissue and on sorted CD4+ and CD8+ peripheral blood T cells from healthy controls and from alopecia areata patients with either patchy or totalis/universalis disease. RNA was extracted with the PAXgene miRNA kit for fixed scalp, the miRNeasy kit for PBMCs, and the RNeasy kit for mouse skin. Clonality in the scalp was compared among normal scalp (n=4), patchy alopecia areata scalp (n=8), and alopecia totalis/universalis scalp (n=8). In both human patients and the C3H/HeJ mouse model, the study applied high-throughput TCRbeta sequencing to look at T cell clonal expansion in alopecia areata. What the work shows at the level of the full study, not this receptor alone: Compared with normal scalp, lesional scalp had higher clonality and more expanded CD8+ clones, particularly in alopecia totalis/universalis, a pattern that suggests antigenic drive. Scalp TCR repertoire analysis is complicated because resident alphabeta T cells in normal human skin are also sequenced, whereas mouse skin is dominated by gammadelta T cells. Shared TCR sequences between patients were less evident than in mice, which may be partly attributable to HLA diversity in the patient population.

As to this clone: Its antigen remains unidentified. The gene names and germline sequences used here belong to the mouse. The CDR3 is cut off 4 residues early in the read; its end comes from the germline J gene. This sample also contains other DNA sequences that code for the same CDR3.

The method was the immunoSEQ multiplex PCR assay. RNA was extracted from all samples and reverse transcribed into cDNA, which served as template for TCR sequencing. First-strand cDNA was synthesized with SuperScript III using a 2:1 mix of oligo-dT and random hexamers. Amplification bias was assessed with a synthetic immune receptor repertoire, and residual bias was removed computationally. Libraries were sequenced on Illumina HiSeq with 60 bp reads covering the CDR3, read from J toward V. The study's processing was this. Raw reads were preprocessed to remove errors, and CDR3 was defined according to IMGT conventions as the region from the conserved cysteine to phenylalanine. Clonality was computed as 1 minus the Shannon entropy, with the entropy normalized by log2 of the number of productive unique TCRs. CD4 or CD8 identity of scalp clones was inferred by cross-referencing scalp TCRbeta sequences with sorted blood CD4 and CD8 repertoires. The table was pulled from immuneACCESS by TCRdb, which kept in-frame rearrangements only. Such tables lose some clones; where checked, under half of the loss comes from unresolved V genes, and the rest has no known cause. V and J calls and clone size are those listed in that table; D and trimming were worked out from the DNA. For this sample, 90,000 to 130,000 clones are listed, none of them singletons. Around 19% of the sample is taken by the ten largest.

V lost 1 base and J lost 6 bases, and the count of bases not matched to a germline gene is 5. Spanning cysteine to phenylalanine, the CDR3 consists of 15 amino acids. The DNA covers only part of the CDR3, 33 bases in frame from base 1. The germline V gene (reference sequence) specifies NSQYPW as CDR1 and LRSPGD as CDR2. The sample was lesional skin. The receptor chain draws on TRBV1 and TRBJ1-4; the junction holds 7 bases that match TRBD1. The sequence derives from a C3H/HeJ mouse with alopecia areata. The mouse line in question has MHC haplotype H2-k. The CDR3 sequence is CTCSAGDRGHERLFF. The CDR3 bases that were read are TGCACCTGCAGTGCAGGGGACAGAGGACACGAA.